A single TCR beta chain is shown here with its context. No antigen is known for it. The time point is: after dendritic cell vaccination, including at tumor progression/relapse. The data are from a study of glioma-infiltrating T cells after dendritic cell vaccination. Turning to the study itself: Monocyte-derived dendritic cells, cultured seven days with IL-4 and GM-CSF, were pulsed with autologous tumor lysate. Three intradermal dendritic cell vaccine injections were given every two weeks. Study outcomes and limitations: TCR clonality showed no direct relationship with survival.

The PCR used 60 V beta and 13 J beta primers. Using immunoSEQ multiplex PCR, the repertoire was profiled, and TCRdb retains in-frame clones only, with some absent. Of 50,000 to 70,000 clones in the sample, 70% to 85% are singletons; the top ten hold less than 20%. CDR1 and CDR2 (germline): MDHEN, SYDVKM. The CDR3 consists of 13 residues. The J segment lost 6 bases and the V segment lost 5 bases, leaving 6 bases of the junction unmatched. The sequenced sample was blood, obtained after dendritic cell vaccination. This TCR came from a human donor with glioblastoma. The rearrangement links TRBV28 to TRBJ1-2; 7 bases align to TRBD1. DNA for the CDR3: TGTGCCAGCAGTGAAACAGGGGCCGATGGCTACACCTTC. It encodes CASSETGADGYTF.